Below are 30 T cell receptor beta chains sequenced from a single sample in a study of early T cells in non-severe SARS-CoV-2 infection. TCRdb reprocessed the 5' RACE reads with MiXCR, giving one entry per CDR3 protein. This table has about 52,000 distinct CDR3 sequences, 11% appearing once. Sequenced: whole blood. These receptors were obtained from an adult who was a healthcare worker with PCR-confirmed SARS-CoV-2 infection or an uninfected control (not recorded which).

V gene TRBV11-2 combines with J gene TRBJ2-7, with D uncertain. Trimming pared 2 bases from V and 7 bases from J, leaving 15 bases between. This CDR3 contains 14 residues. The germline V gene encodes CDR1 SGHAT and CDR2 FQNNGV. The CDR3: CASSLSLSWAEQYF. As DNA, the CDR3 is TGTGCCAGCAGCTTAAGTTTATCTTGGGCGGAGCAGTACTTC.

This clonotype was counted only a few times. The chain recombines TRBV30 with TRBJ1-2; 7 bases agree with TRBD1. V lost 2 bases and J lost 4; bases outside the gene matches: 4. Looked up from germline, CDR1 is GTSNPN and CDR2 is SVGIG (reference sequence). CDR3 size: 13 residues. For the CDR3, the DNA is TGTGCCTGGAGTAGGGGGCTGGGCTATGGCTACACCTTC. It translates to CAWSRGLGYGYTF.

The chain couples TRBV20-1 to TRBJ2-2, with D possibly being TRBD1 (6 bases). The CDR3 contains 16 residues. Germline V CDR1 and CDR2: DFQATT, SNEGSKA (reference sequence). The V and J ends lost 3 bases and 1 base respectively, with 15 bases between them. The CDR3: CSARRGKDLNTGELFF. DNA for the CDR3: TGCAGTGCTAGGAGGGGGAAGGATCTGAACACCGGGGAGCTGTTTTTT.

This clonotype is medium-sized. The chain couples TRBV4-1 to TRBJ1-5, with D perhaps TRBD1 (5 bases). CDR3 length: 14 residues. CDR1 is MGHRA and CDR2 is YSYEKL in the germline V gene. The V end lost 6 bases, the J end lost 6 bases, and 15 bases lay between the germline ends. This CDR3 reads CASSTLRGSQPQHF. The CDR3 nucleotides read TGCGCCAGCAGTACCTTGAGGGGATCTCAGCCCCAGCATTTT.

The chain is built from TRBV7-6 and TRBJ1-5; 7 bases agree with TRBD1. The V and J ends lost 5 bases and 6 bases, in that order; junction bases with no gene match: 13. CDR1 is SGHVS, CDR2 FNYEAQ, per germline. The CDR3 consists of 16 residues. The DNA for the CDR3 is TGTGCCAGCAGCCAGACAGGGTATCCCCTTGGTCAGCCCCAGCATTTT. This translates into CASSQTGYPLGQPQHF.

This clonotype turned up a few times. The V and J genes are TRBV11-2 and TRBJ2-5; D possibly corresponds to TRBD1 (6 bases). V lost 3 bases and J lost 2, with 7 bases in between. Germline V lookup: CDR1 SGHAT, CDR2 FQNNGV. The CDR3 has 13 residues. CDR3 loop: CASSFGQQETQYF. The DNA for the CDR3 is TGTGCCAGCAGCTTTGGACAGCAAGAGACCCAGTACTTC.

This clonotype was recorded many times. The CDR3 region has the DNA TGTGCCAGCAGTACTCCTGGGGCCAACGTCCTGACTTTC. This codes for CASSTPGANVLTF. This rearrangement joins TRBV12-3 or TRBV12-4 to TRBJ2-6; no firm D call. The CDR3 contains 13 residues. Trimming took off 5 bases at V and 2 bases at J, with 4 bases between the two ends.

This chain connects TRBV7-2 to TRBJ2-7, with D uncertain. In germline, CDR1 is SGHTA, CDR2 FQGNSA. Deletions cut 5 bases from V and 2 bases from J, with 10 bases between. The CDR3 extends over 13 amino acids. This CDR3 is CASSPQVTYEQYF. The CDR3 coding sequence is TGTGCCAGCAGCCCTCAGGTTACCTACGAGCAGTACTTC.

The chain employs TRBV11-2 and TRBJ2-2, with D uncertain. Trimming shortened V by 5 bases and J by 6 bases, and 13 bases separated the two germline ends. This CDR3 spans 14 amino acids. CDR1 and CDR2 (germline): SGHAT, FQNNGV. Here the CDR3 reads CASSPVVGSGELFF. CDR3 nucleotides: TGTGCCAGCAGCCCCGTCGTGGGATCCGGGGAGCTGTTTTTT.

This chain uses TRBV5-6 with TRBJ1-1, with a tentative D call TRBD1 (5 bases). Trimming removed 4 bases from V and 8 bases from J, with 15 bases in between. The CDR3 totals 13 residues. Germline V gene sequence: CDR1 SGHDT, CDR2 YYEEEE. The CDR3 DNA is TGTGCCAGCAGCCGGGGACTTGGTGAAGAAGCTTTCTTT. It codes for CASSRGLGEEAFF.

In this sample, this clonotype turned up many times. This chain connects TRBV28 to TRBJ1-2, with 8 nucleotides matching TRBD1. This CDR3 region has 16 residues. V lost 7 bases, J lost 3 bases, and 13 bases stayed unmatched. CDR1 and CDR2 from the germline V gene are MDHEN and SYDVKM. In DNA form, the CDR3 reads TGTGCCAGCAAAACCTTGTCAGGGGGCGAAGACTATGGCTACACCTTC. Its protein is CASKTLSGGEDYGYTF.

J is TRBJ2-2 and V is TRBV7-8; D not certain. The CDR3 has 15 amino acids. Germline CDR1 is SGHVS and CDR2 is FQNEAQ. The germline V and J ends were trimmed by 4 bases and 7 bases, with 16 bases remaining between them. CDR3 nucleotide sequence: TGTGCCAGCAGCTCCCGAGTGACGGGCAACGGGGAGCTGTTTTTT. It is translated as CASSSRVTGNGELFF.

The chain carries TRBV12-3 or TRBV12-4 and TRBJ1-5; TRBD1 agrees at 7 bases. V shed 1 base, J shed 6 bases, and the junction held 0 bases outside the gene matches. The CDR3 contains 13 residues. This CDR3 reads CASSLDRGQPQHF. The CDR3 nucleotides read TGTGCCAGCAGTTTAGACAGGGGTCAGCCCCAGCATTTT.

This clonotype showed up many times. The CDR3 loop reads CATSDSGTPETQYF. CDR3 DNA sequence: TGTGCCACCAGTGATTCCGGGACCCCAGAGACCCAGTACTTC. V gene TRBV24-1 combines with J gene TRBJ2-5, with D possibly being TRBD1 or TRBD2 (5 bases each). This CDR3 has 14 amino acids. Per the germline V gene, CDR1 is KGHDR and CDR2 is SFDVKD. Trimming stripped 2 bases from V and 4 bases from J, with 10 bases between.

Many counts were recorded for this clonotype. V and J are TRBV18 and TRBJ2-7; TRBD2 matches 14 bases. With 3 bases clipped from V and 3 bases from J, the junction kept 10 bases outside the gene matches. The CDR3 is 18 residues long. CDR1 is KGHSH and CDR2 is LQKENI in the germline V gene. The CDR3 region has the DNA TGTGCCAGCTCACCTGTCGGGACTAGCGGGAGTCCCCGCTACGAGCAGTACTTC. Translating gives CASSPVGTSGSPRYEQYF.

This clonotype was detected a few times. This chain uses TRBV14 with TRBJ2-7; TRBD2 matches 8 bases. In germline, CDR1 is SGHDN, CDR2 FVKESK. Germline trimming cut 2 bases from V and 7 bases from J; bases unmatched to any gene: 10. The CDR3 sequence is 15 residues long. CDR3 in amino acids: CASSQSGGPGREQYF. The CDR3 DNA sequence: TGTGCCAGCAGCCAAAGCGGGGGCCCAGGGAGGGAGCAGTACTTC.

This clonotype was counted many times. This chain joins TRBV11-3 and TRBJ2-1; TRBD2 is a possible D gene (5 bases). V was shortened by 2 bases and J by 9 bases, with 14 bases between the two germline ends. Germline V gives CDR1 SGHNT, CDR2 YENEEA. The CDR3 covers 14 residues. The CDR3 bases are TGTGCCAGCAGCTTAAAAGAAGGGAGCGGTGAGCAGTTCTTC. It translates to CASSLKEGSGEQFF.

This clonotype was picked up many times. The chain is built from TRBV7-2 and TRBJ1-1; D is unclear. With 3 bases removed from V and 4 bases from J, the gap between germline ends came to 12 bases. The CDR3 loop spans 14 amino acids. The V gene's germline CDR1 is SGHTA and CDR2 FQGNSA. This CDR3 reads CASSFGDRRTEAFF. The CDR3 DNA is TGTGCCAGCAGCTTTGGGGATCGGCGCACTGAAGCTTTCTTT.

The rearrangement joins TRBV20-1 to TRBJ1-4; perhaps TRBD1 as D (5 bases). This CDR3 has 14 residues. V shed 1 base and J shed 0 bases, with 6 bases lying between them. Germline lookup yields CDR1 DFQATT and CDR2 SNEGSKA (reference sequence). The CDR3 spells CSARGGATNEKLFF. The CDR3 DNA reads TGCAGTGCTAGAGGGGGCGCAACTAATGAAAAACTGTTTTTT.

This clonotype was observed a handful of times. This sequence joins TRBV4-1 and TRBJ2-3; D possibly uses TRBD1 or TRBD2 (6 bases each). The germline V gene encodes CDR1 MGHRA and CDR2 YSYEKL. The V end lost 0 bases, the J end lost 4 bases, and 14 bases lay between the germline ends. CDR3 length equals 16 residues. CDR3 nucleotide sequence: TGCGCCAGCAGCCAAGACGCACAGGGAGGCTCAGATACGCAGTATTTT. This gives the protein CASSQDAQGGSDTQYF.

This clonotype was found a few times. The chain links TRBV3-1 to TRBJ1-2, with D hard to call. Germline CDR1 is LGHDT and CDR2 is YNNKEL (reference sequence). V was trimmed by 0 bases and J by 4 bases, leaving 9 bases between them. This CDR3 comprises 14 residues. The CDR3 nucleotides read TGTGCCAGCAGCCAAGATGCGAGGTCCTATGGCTACACCTTC. This encodes CASSQDARSYGYTF.

The CDR3 reads CASSLLARERRTEAFF. CDR3 DNA: TGCGCCAGCAGCCTTCTAGCCAGGGAGCGGAGGACTGAAGCTTTCTTT. The V gene is TRBV4-1, the J gene TRBJ1-1; TRBD1 is a possible D gene (5 bases). Germline V gene lookup returns CDR1 MGHRA and CDR2 YSYEKL. The V end was cut by 4 bases, the J end by 5 bases, with 20 bases between. The CDR3 runs to 16 residues.

The chain employs TRBV6-1 and TRBJ2-5, with TRBD2 matching over 7 bases. The CDR3 is made up of 14 amino acids. Germline V gives CDR1 MNHNS, CDR2 SASEGT. With 6 bases clipped from V and 5 bases from J, the junction kept 9 bases outside the gene matches. DNA of the CDR3: TGTGCCAGCAGCCCAATCTCGCGGGGGGAGACCCAGTACTTC. It translates to CASSPISRGETQYF.

This clonotype has at least ten counts. The chain recombines TRBV6-5 with TRBJ1-6; D unresolved. This CDR3 has 13 amino acids. Germline values: CDR1 MNHEY, CDR2 SVGAGI. The V gene lost 10 bases and the J gene lost 6 bases, with 13 bases spanning the gap. The CDR3 coding sequence is TGTGCCATCGGAGGGTTGGGTAATTCACCCCTCCACTTT. Translated: CAIGGLGNSPLHF.

This clonotype turned up a few times. The chain links TRBV11-2 to TRBJ2-2; 9 bases map to TRBD1. Unmatched junction bases numbered 9, after V lost 6 bases and J lost 16 bases. From germline, CDR1 is SGHAT and CDR2 FQNNGV. The CDR3 is 12 amino acids. The CDR3 coding sequence is TGTGCCAGCAGTCCGGACAGGGGTGATCCGTTTTTT. It encodes CASSPDRGDPFF. The full variable domain, in which reference TRBV11-2 and TRBJ2-2 provide the parts outside the CDR3, is EAGVAQSPRYKIIEKRQSVAFWCNPISGHATLYWYQQILGQGPKLLIQFQNNGVVDDSQLPKDRFSAERLKGVDSTLKIQPAKLEDSAVYLCASSPDRGDPFFGEGSRLTVL.

This clonotype appeared many times. The J gene is TRBJ1-1, the V gene TRBV5-6; tentative D call: TRBD1 (6 bases). Germline V gives CDR1 SGHDT, CDR2 YYEEEE. The ends were cut back, 0 bases at V and 1 base at J, with 13 bases in the middle. This CDR3 has 16 amino acids. CDR3 protein: CASSLAGANTNTEAFF. CDR3 coding DNA: TGTGCCAGCAGCTTGGCGGGGGCTAACACGAACACTGAAGCTTTCTTT. The full variable domain, its missing parts supplied by reference TRBV5-6 and TRBJ1-1, is DAGVTQSPTHLIKTRGQQVTLRCSPKSGHDTVSWYQQALGQGPQFIFQYYEEEERQRGNFPDRFSGHQFPNYSSELNVNALLLGDSALYLCASSLAGANTNTEAFFGQGTRLTVV.

V is TRBV6-2 or TRBV6-3 and J is TRBJ1-1; 8 nucleotides match TRBD1. CDR3 size: 15 residues. V trimming: 6 bases; J trimming: 7 bases; junction bases outside the gene matches: 13. From germline, CDR1 is MNHEY and CDR2 SVGEGT. In DNA, the CDR3 is TGTGCCAGCAGATCACCCGACAGGGGCTATTATGAAGCTTTCTTT. This translates into CASRSPDRGYYEAFF.

This clonotype was picked up many times. This chain links TRBV5-6 with TRBJ2-4; TRBD1 aligns across 7 bases. CDR3 length: 14 residues. Per germline, CDR1 SGHDT and CDR2 YYEEEE. The trim removed 4 bases at V and 5 bases at J, leaving 6 bases unmatched. CDR3 nucleotides: TGTGCCAGCAGCCTGACAGGGCTGGAAAACATTCAGTACTTC. This codes for CASSLTGLENIQYF. Combining the CDR3 with reference TRBV5-6 and TRBJ2-4 gives the whole variable domain DAGVTQSPTHLIKTRGQQVTLRCSPKSGHDTVSWYQQALGQGPQFIFQYYEEEERQRGNFPDRFSGHQFPNYSSELNVNALLLGDSALYLCASSLTGLENIQYFGAGTRLSVL.

This clonotype showed up many times. The chain combines TRBV28 with TRBJ2-1; TRBD2 agrees at 11 bases. This CDR3 is 15 amino acids long. V shed 6 bases, J shed 4 bases, and the junction held 5 bases outside the gene matches. CDR1 is MDHEN, CDR2 SYDVKM, per germline. CDR3 coding DNA: TGTGCCAGCAGCCAATTAGCGGGAGGGTACAATGAGCAGTTCTTC. Translated, it gives CASSQLAGGYNEQFF.

This clonotype was counted at least ten times. The chain combines TRBV7-2 with TRBJ1-1; maybe TRBD1 (5 bases). Germline V gives CDR1 SGHTA, CDR2 FQGNSA. Deletions cut 6 bases from V and 0 bases from J, with 11 bases between. This CDR3 is built from 14 residues. Written as DNA, the CDR3 is TGTGCCAGCAGTCCAGGGTTAATGAACACTGAAGCTTTCTTT. Translation: CASSPGLMNTEAFF.